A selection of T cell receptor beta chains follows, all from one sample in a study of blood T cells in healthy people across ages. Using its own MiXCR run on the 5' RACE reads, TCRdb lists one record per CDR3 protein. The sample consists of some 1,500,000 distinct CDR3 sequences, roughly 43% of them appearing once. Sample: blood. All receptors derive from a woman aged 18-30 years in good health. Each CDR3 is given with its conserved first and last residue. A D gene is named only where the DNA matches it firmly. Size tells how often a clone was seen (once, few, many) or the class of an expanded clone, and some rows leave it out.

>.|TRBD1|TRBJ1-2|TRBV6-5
CASSYAGTGAANYGYTF
TGTGCCAGCAGTTACGCCGGGACAGGGGCAGCTAACTATGGCTACACCTTC
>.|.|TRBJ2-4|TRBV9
CASSVAGSGAQKIQYF
TGTGCCAGCAGCGTAGCTGGTAGTGGGGCTCAAAAAATTCAGTACTTC
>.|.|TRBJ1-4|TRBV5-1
CASSYGRVGLEKLFF
TGCGCCAGCAGCTACGGACGGGTTGGGTTAGAAAAACTGTTTTTT
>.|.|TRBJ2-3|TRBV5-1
CASSSEQPTDTQYF
TGCGCCAGCAGCTCCGAACAACCCACAGATACGCAGTATTTT
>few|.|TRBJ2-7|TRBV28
CASKGLNYEQYF
TGTGCCAGCAAGGGCTTAAACTACGAGCAGTACTTC
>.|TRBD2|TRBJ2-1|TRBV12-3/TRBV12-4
CASSFGGGLYNEQFF
TGTGCCAGCAGTTTCGGCGGGGGACTATACAATGAGCAGTTCTTC
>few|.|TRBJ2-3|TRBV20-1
CSAREAYLTDTQYF
TGCAGTGCTAGAGAAGCGTACCTCACAGATACGCAGTATTTT
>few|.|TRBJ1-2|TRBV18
CASSPSRWVSYGYTF
TGTGCCAGCTCACCCTCCCGTTGGGTTAGCTATGGCTACACCTTC
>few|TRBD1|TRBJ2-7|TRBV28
CASSLPGTGNYEQYF
TGTGCCAGCAGTTTGCCCGGGACAGGGAACTACGAGCAGTACTTC
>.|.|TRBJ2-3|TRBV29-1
CSVEGPGMYTQYF
TGCAGCGTTGAAGGCCCAGGGATGTATACGCAGTATTTT
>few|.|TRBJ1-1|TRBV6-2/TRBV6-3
CASSYSRREAFF
TGTGCCAGCAGTTACTCGCGGAGGGAAGCTTTCTTT
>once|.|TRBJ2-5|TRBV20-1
CSARDWGKETQYF
TGCAGTGCTAGAGATTGGGGAAAAGAGACCCAGTACTTC
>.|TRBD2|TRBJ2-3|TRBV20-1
CSARTTTSVGVTDTQYF
TGCAGTGCTAGAACTACAACTAGCGTGGGGGTCACAGATACGCAGTATTTT
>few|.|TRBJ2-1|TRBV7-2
CASRPDREVDEQFF
TGTGCCAGCAGACCCGACCGGGAAGTCGATGAGCAGTTCTTC
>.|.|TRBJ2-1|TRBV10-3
CAISEEVSYNEQFF
TGTGCCATCAGTGAAGAGGTATCCTACAATGAGCAGTTCTTC
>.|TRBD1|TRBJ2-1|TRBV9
CASSVGGQVNGQFF
TGTGCCAGCAGCGTAGGGGGACAGGTTAATGGGCAGTTCTTC
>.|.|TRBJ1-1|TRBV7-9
CASSLGDREGTEAFF
TGTGCCAGCAGCTTAGGGGACCGAGAGGGCACTGAAGCTTTCTTT
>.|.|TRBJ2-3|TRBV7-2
CASSLLVSTDTQYF
TGTGCCAGCAGCTTACTAGTTAGCACAGATACGCAGTATTTT
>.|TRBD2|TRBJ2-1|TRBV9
CASTASGALYNEQFF
TGTGCCAGCACTGCTAGCGGGGCTCTATACAATGAGCAGTTCTTC
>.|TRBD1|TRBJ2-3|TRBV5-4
CASRRPGQGATDTQYF
TGTGCCAGCAGGAGGCCGGGACAGGGGGCAACAGATACGCAGTATTTT
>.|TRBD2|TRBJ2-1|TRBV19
CASSSRGTSGHLEQFF
TGTGCCAGTAGCAGTAGGGGGACTAGCGGCCATCTCGAGCAGTTCTTC
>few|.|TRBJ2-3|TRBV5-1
CASSGGGVTDTQYF
TGCGCCAGCAGCGGAGGGGGCGTGACAGATACGCAGTATTTT
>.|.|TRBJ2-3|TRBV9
CASSVESGPDTQYF
TGTGCCAGCAGCGTAGAAAGCGGCCCAGATACGCAGTATTTT
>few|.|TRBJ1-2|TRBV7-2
CASSLNRAAYGYTF
TGTGCCAGCAGCTTAAACAGGGCGGCCTATGGCTACACCTTC
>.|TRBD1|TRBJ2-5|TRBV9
CASSGGTGEETQYF
TGTGCCAGCAGCGGGGGGACAGGGGAAGAGACCCAGTACTTC
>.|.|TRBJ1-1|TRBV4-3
CASSQGRGGPTNTEAFF
TGCGCCAGCAGCCAAGGCCGCGGGGGACCGACGAACACTGAAGCTTTCTTT
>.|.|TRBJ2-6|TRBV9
CASSEPITGANVPTF
TGTGCCAGCAGCGAGCCCATCACTGGGGCCAACGTCCCGACTTTC
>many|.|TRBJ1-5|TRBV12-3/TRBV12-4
CASSLWSVNQPQHF
TGTGCCAGCAGTTTATGGTCAGTCAATCAGCCCCAGCATTTT
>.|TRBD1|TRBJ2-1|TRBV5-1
CASSRLQGVGYEQFF
TGCGCCAGCAGCCGCCTACAGGGGGTCGGATACGAGCAGTTCTTC
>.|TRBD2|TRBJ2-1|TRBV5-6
CASSFTSVVEQFF
TGTGCCAGCAGCTTTACTAGCGTTGTTGAGCAGTTCTTC
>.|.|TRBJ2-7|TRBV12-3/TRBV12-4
CASSLDGPYYNEQYF
TGTGCCAGCAGTTTAGATGGCCCTTACTACAATGAGCAGTACTTC
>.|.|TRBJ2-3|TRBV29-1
CSVAGGVSTDTQYF
TGCAGCGTTGCCGGCGGGGTTAGCACAGATACGCAGTATTTT
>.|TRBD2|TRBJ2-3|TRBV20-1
CSARRRGGTDTQYF
TGCAGTGCTAGACGGCGGGGGGGCACCGATACGCAGTATTTT
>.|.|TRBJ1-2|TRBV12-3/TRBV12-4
CASSPQTTGNYGYTF
TGTGCCAGCAGTCCGCAGACAACCGGGAACTATGGCTACACCTTC
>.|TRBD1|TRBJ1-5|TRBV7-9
CASSLGTGASQPQHF
TGTGCCAGCAGCCTCGGGACAGGGGCTAGTCAGCCCCAGCATTTT
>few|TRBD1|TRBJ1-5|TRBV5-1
CASSPGTGGMDQPQHF
TGCGCCAGCAGCCCAGGGACAGGGGGAATGGATCAGCCCCAGCATTTT
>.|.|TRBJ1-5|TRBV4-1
CASSQDVREPQHF
TGCGCCAGCAGCCAAGATGTGAGAGAGCCCCAGCATTTT
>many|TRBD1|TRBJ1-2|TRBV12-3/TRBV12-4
CASSQDRVRGYTF
TGTGCCAGCAGTCAGGACAGGGTTCGTGGCTACACCTTC
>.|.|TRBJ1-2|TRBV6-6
CASSYMGQGNGYTF
TGTGCCAGCAGTTACATGGGGCAGGGTAACGGCTACACCTTC
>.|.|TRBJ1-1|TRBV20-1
CSARGQVYAFF
TGCAGTGCTAGAGGTCAGGTATATGCTTTCTTT
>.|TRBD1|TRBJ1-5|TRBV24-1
CATSATTGDKGNQPQHF
TGTGCCACCAGCGCTACCACAGGGGATAAGGGCAATCAGCCCCAGCATTTT
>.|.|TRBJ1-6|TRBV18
CASSPPTMYNSPLHF
TGTGCCAGCTCACCACCGACAATGTATAATTCACCCCTCCACTTT
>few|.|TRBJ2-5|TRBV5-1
CDSSPVAQRETQYF
TGCGACAGCAGCCCTGTGGCCCAGCGGGAGACCCAGTACTTC
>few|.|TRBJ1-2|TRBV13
CASSNLGPYGYTF
TGTGCCAGCTCGAACCTCGGACCCTATGGCTACACCTTC
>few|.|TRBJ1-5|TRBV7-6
CASSLGGSTFGQPQHF
TGTGCCAGCAGCTTAGGGGGGTCGACCTTTGGACAGCCCCAGCATTTT
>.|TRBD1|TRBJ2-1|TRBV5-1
CASSPDRGLLIYNEQFF
TGCGCCAGCAGCCCGGACAGGGGCCTTCTTATCTACAATGAGCAGTTCTTC
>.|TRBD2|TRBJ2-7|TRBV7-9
CASSSGVGLAGSYEQYF
TGTGCCAGCAGCTCCGGAGTGGGACTAGCGGGTTCCTACGAGCAGTACTTC
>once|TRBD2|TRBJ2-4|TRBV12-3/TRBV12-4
CASSFAGGKNIQYF
TGTGCCAGCAGTTTCGCGGGGGGCAAAAACATTCAGTACTTC
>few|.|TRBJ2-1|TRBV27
CASSLPPRGGKNEQFF
TGTGCCAGCAGCCTCCCTCCCAGGGGAGGTAAAAATGAGCAGTTCTTC
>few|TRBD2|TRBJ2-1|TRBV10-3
CAISDPTSGDNEQFF
TGTGCCATCAGTGACCCGACTAGCGGTGACAATGAGCAGTTCTTC
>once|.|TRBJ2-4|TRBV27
CASSLYGTLAKNIQYF
TGTGCCAGCAGTTTATATGGGACCCTAGCAAAAAACATTCAGTACTTC
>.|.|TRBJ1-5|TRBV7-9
CASSLGVGAPGRGNQPQHF
TGTGCCAGCAGCTTAGGTGTAGGAGCGCCTGGCCGGGGCAATCAGCCCCAGCATTTT
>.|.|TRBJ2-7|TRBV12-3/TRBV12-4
CASSTVAAEQYF
TGTGCCAGCAGCACCGTCGCCGCCGAGCAGTACTTC
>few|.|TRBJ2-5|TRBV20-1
CSASRQVGETQYF
TGCAGTGCTAGTCGGCAGGTTGGAGAGACCCAGTACTTC
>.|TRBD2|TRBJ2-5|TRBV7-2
CASSAGGAGETQYF
TGTGCCAGCAGCGCGGGGGGGGCTGGGGAGACCCAGTACTTC
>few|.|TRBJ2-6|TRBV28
CASSSPRIPGANVLTF
TGTGCCAGCAGTTCCCCCAGGATCCCTGGGGCCAACGTCCTGACTTTC
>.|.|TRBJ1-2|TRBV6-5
CASSYSTAANYYGYTF
TGTGCCAGCAGTTACTCGACTGCGGCCAATTACTATGGCTACACCTTC